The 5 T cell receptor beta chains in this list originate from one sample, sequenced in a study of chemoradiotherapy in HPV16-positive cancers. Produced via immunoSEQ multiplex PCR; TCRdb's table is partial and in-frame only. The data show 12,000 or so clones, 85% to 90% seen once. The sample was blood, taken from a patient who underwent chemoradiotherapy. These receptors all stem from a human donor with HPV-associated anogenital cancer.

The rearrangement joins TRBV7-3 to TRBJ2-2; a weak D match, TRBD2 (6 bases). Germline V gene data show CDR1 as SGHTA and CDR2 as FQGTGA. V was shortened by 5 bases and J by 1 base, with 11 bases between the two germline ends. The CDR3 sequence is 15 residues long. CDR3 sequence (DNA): TGTGCCAGCAGCCCCCTGGGGGGGAACACCGGGGAGCTGTTTTTT. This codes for CASSPLGGNTGELFF. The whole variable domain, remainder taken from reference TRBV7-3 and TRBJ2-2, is GAGVSQTPSNKVTEKGKYVELRCDPISGHTALYWYRQSLGQGPEFLIYFQGTGAADDSGLPNDRFFAVRPEGSVSTLKIQRTERGDSAVYLCASSPLGGNTGELFFGEGSRLTVL.

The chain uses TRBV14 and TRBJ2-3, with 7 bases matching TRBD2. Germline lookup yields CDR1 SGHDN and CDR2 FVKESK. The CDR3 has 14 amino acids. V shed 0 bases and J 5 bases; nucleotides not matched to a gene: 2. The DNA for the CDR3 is TGTGCCAGCAGCCAAGATTGGGAGGGAGATACGCAGTATTTT. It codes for CASSQDWEGDTQYF.

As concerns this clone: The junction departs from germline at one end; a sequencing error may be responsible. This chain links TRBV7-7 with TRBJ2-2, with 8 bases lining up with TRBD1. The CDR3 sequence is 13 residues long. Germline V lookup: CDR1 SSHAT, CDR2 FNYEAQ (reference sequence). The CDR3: CASSPQGAGELFF. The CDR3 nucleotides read TGTGCTAGCAGCCCACAGGGGGCCGGGGAGCTGTTTTTT.

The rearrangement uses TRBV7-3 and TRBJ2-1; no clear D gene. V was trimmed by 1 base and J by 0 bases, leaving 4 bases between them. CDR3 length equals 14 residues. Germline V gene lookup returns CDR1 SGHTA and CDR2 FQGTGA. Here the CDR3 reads CASSLIGSYNEQFF. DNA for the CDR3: TGTGCCAGCAGCTTAATTGGCTCCTACAATGAGCAGTTCTTC.

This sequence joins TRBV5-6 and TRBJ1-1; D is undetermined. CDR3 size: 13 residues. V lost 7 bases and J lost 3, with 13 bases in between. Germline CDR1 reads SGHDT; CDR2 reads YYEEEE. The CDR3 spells CASGKVWDTEAFF. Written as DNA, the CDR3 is TGTGCCAGCGGGAAGGTTTGGGACACTGAAGCTTTCTTT.